The T cell receptor beta chain under discussion was sequenced for a study of T cell responses to AZD1222 COVID-19 vaccine. Assay: immunoSEQ multiplex PCR; the TCRdb copy retains only in-frame clones and omits some. This table has some 120,000 clones, roughly 89% appearing once. Comments on this clone: Its target is unknown.

Germline-derived CDR1 and CDR2 are MNHNS and SASEGT. CDR3 size: 14 residues. J lost 7 bases, V lost 6 bases, and 11 bases had no gene match. Study conclusions and caveats: Increased Spike-specific TCR breadth and depth were observed after two AZD1222 doses.

This chain connects TRBV6-1 to TRBJ1-2; the match to TRBD1 covers 7 bases. The sample in question was peripheral blood, obtained on day 0 of AZD1222 vaccination. The sequence was collected from an adult in good health. The CDR3 sequence: CASSNEQGTGGYTF. The CDR3 DNA is TGTGCCAGCAGCAACGAACAGGGGACGGGTGGCTACACCTTC.